This T cell receptor (beta chain) stems from a study of Ad26.COV2.S vaccination and SARS-CoV-2 variants. Background on the study: The authors gave Ad26.COV2.S intramuscularly, either once or twice 56 days apart.

Treatment indicated: roughly 20 received Ad26.COV2.S at low or high dose, single or two shots; 5 received placebo; per-sample allocation not given. Sample collection was performed on day 63 after the first vaccine or placebo injection. Germline-derived CDR1 and CDR2 are LNHNV and YYDKDF (reference sequence). V was pared by 0 bases and J by 3 bases, with 4 bases of the junction left unmatched. The CDR3 spans 15 residues. The protocol was immunoSEQ multiplex PCR, while the TCRdb copy is restricted to in-frame clones and leaves out a portion. The sample includes roughly 700,000 clones, more than 80% of them seen just once.

The chain joins TRBV15 to TRBJ1-2, with TRBD1 matching 7 bases. This specimen was peripheral blood, taken in a trial of Ad26.COV2.S vaccine versus placebo. The clonotype originates from a person between 18 and 60 years old who received the Ad26.COV2.S COVID-19 vaccine or a placebo. The CDR3 reads CATSRETGQHYGYTF. The CDR3 DNA follows: TGTGCCACCAGCAGAGAGACAGGGCAACACTATGGCTACACCTTC.